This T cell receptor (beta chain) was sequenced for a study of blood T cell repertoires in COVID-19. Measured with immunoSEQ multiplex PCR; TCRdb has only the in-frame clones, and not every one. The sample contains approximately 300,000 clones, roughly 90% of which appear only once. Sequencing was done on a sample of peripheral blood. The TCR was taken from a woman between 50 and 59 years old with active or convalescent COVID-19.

DNA of the CDR3: TGTGCCAGCAGCGTAGGTCAGGGCGCTAATCAGCCCCAGCATTTT. This gives the protein CASSVGQGANQPQHF. The J gene is TRBJ1-5, the V gene TRBV9; tentative D call: TRBD1 (5 bases). CDR3 length: 15 amino acids. V lost 0 bases and J 4 bases, leaving 11 bases between the germline ends. In germline, CDR1 is SGDLS, CDR2 YYNGEE.